These 19 T cell receptor beta chains originate from one sample sequenced in a study of T cell responses to AZD1222 COVID-19 vaccine. This table comes from immunoSEQ multiplex PCR, and its TCRdb copy is limited to in-frame clones, with some not included. The sample has about 99,000 clones; 86% are singletons. Specimen: peripheral blood, collected 28 days after the second dose of the MenACWY control vaccine. The receptors shown here come from an adult who received the MenACWY meningococcal vaccine as a control.

This chain joins TRBV28 and TRBJ1-1; D gene unclear. The V gene's germline CDR1 is MDHEN and CDR2 SYDVKM. This CDR3 is 13 amino acids long. Trimming shortened V by 1 base and J by 7 bases, and 10 bases separated the two germline ends. CDR3 nucleotides: TGTGCCAGCAGTTTATTTTCCGGGGTTGAAGCTTTCTTT. Encoded protein: CASSLFSGVEAFF.

The chain links TRBV3-1 (or the pseudogene TRBV3-2) to TRBJ2-3; D gene unclear. The length of the CDR3 is 11 residues. Germline CDR1 LGHDT, CDR2 YNNKEL (reference sequence). V was pared by 6 bases and J by 3 bases, with 4 bases between. CDR3 residues: CASRLTDTQYF. As DNA, the CDR3 is TGTGCCAGCAGACTGACAGATACGCAGTATTTT.

The chain employs TRBV10-1 and TRBJ2-7; no definite D call. The CDR3 contains 16 residues. The germline CDR1 and CDR2 sequences are WNHNN and SYGVQD (reference sequence). Trimming took 4 bases from V and 4 from J, leaving 20 bases between them. CDR3 amino acids: CASSAGDLLTGYEQYF. CDR3 DNA sequence: TGCGCCAGCAGTGCCGGCGACCTCTTGACCGGGTACGAGCAGTACTTC.

J is TRBJ1-5 and V is TRBV6-5; TRBD1 matches at 9 bases. Germline lookup yields CDR1 MNHEY and CDR2 SVGAGI. This CDR3 contains 15 residues. The junction had 7 bases not matched to a gene; V was cut back by 6 bases and J by 4 bases. The CDR3 sequence: CASRTTGGRNQPQHF. The CDR3 region has the DNA TGTGCCAGCAGGACGACAGGGGGGCGGAATCAGCCCCAGCATTTT.

The chain links TRBV19 to TRBJ1-1; D is undetermined. This CDR3 comprises 11 residues. From germline, CDR1 is LNHDA and CDR2 SQIVND (reference sequence). The V end was cut by 4 bases, the J end by 10 bases, with 10 bases between. CDR3 DNA: TGTGCCAGTAGTAATTGGGATCGAGCTTTCTTT. Translating it yields CASSNWDRAFF. Based on the CDR3 plus reference TRBV19 and TRBJ1-1, the full variable domain is DGGITQSPKYLFRKEGQNVTLSCEQNLNHDAMYWYRQDPGQGLRLIYYSQIVNDFQKGDIAEGYSVSREKKESFPLTVTSAQKNPTAFYLCASSNWDRAFFGQGTRLTVV.

This chain connects TRBV5-1 to TRBJ2-1, with D perhaps matching TRBD2 (6 bases). Trimming took off 3 bases at V and 6 bases at J, with 13 bases between the two ends. The CDR3 covers 14 residues. Germline values: CDR1 SGHRS, CDR2 YFSETQ. CDR3 sequence: CASSYSSGSNEQFF. As DNA, the CDR3 is TGCGCCAGCAGCTATAGTAGCGGATCCAATGAGCAGTTCTTC.

This chain connects TRBV6-2 or TRBV6-3 to TRBJ2-5; 7 nucleotides agree with TRBD2. CDR1 MNHEY and CDR2 SVGEGT come from the germline V gene. Trimming at V came to 1 base and at J to 1 base, leaving 3 bases not matched to a gene. This CDR3 spans 15 amino acids. The CDR3 sequence: CASSYWTRAQETQYF. In nucleotides, the CDR3 is TGTGCCAGCAGTTACTGGACTAGAGCCCAAGAGACCCAGTACTTC.

J is TRBJ1-6 and V is TRBV28; TRBD1 might be the D (6 bases). The ends were cut back, 2 bases at V and 8 bases at J, with 16 bases in the middle. This CDR3 is built from 16 residues. The V gene's germline CDR1 is MDHEN and CDR2 SYDVKM. The CDR3 bases are TGTGCCAGCAGTTTAAGTCAGGGGCTCGTGGATTCACCCCTCCACTTT. It encodes CASSLSQGLVDSPLHF.

V and J are TRBV6-5 and TRBJ2-1, with D possibly matching TRBD2 (6 bases). The CDR3 contains 13 residues. Trimming stripped 7 bases from V and 3 bases from J, with 10 bases between. Germline values: CDR1 MNHEY, CDR2 SVGAGI. The CDR3 here is CASKLGGYNEQFF. CDR3 nucleotides: TGTGCCAGCAAGCTCGGGGGCTACAATGAGCAGTTCTTC.

The chain links TRBV4-3 to TRBJ2-4, with 9 bases that match TRBD1. Losses at the gene ends were 0 bases for V and 4 bases for J; bases not matched to a gene: 7. Germline V gene data show CDR1 as LGHNA and CDR2 as YSLEER. CDR3 length: 17 residues. The CDR3 region is CASSQDSVGQGKNIQYF. DNA for the CDR3: TGCGCCAGCAGCCAAGATTCCGTGGGACAGGGTAAAAACATTCAGTACTTC.

The rearrangement joins TRBV7-8 to TRBJ1-6, with 7 bases lining up with TRBD1. Trimming took 4 bases from V and 10 from J; bases not matched to a gene: 13. Germline V gene data show CDR1 as SGHVS and CDR2 as FQNEAQ. The CDR3 is made up of 16 amino acids. CDR3 sequence reads: CASSYGTVSRRSPLHF. The CDR3 DNA reads as TGTGCCAGCAGCTACGGGACAGTGAGCCGTCGATCACCCCTCCACTTT. The whole variable domain, remainder taken from reference TRBV7-8 and TRBJ1-6, is GAGVSQSPRYKVAKRGQDVALRCDPISGHVSLFWYQQALGQGPEFLTYFQNEAQLDKSGLPSDRFFAERPEGSVSTLKIQRTQQEDSAVYLCASSYGTVSRRSPLHFGNGTRLTVT.

The chain is built from TRBV6-5 and TRBJ1-1; unclear D gene. Germline CDR1 is MNHEY and CDR2 is SVGAGI. CDR3 length equals 14 residues. V was trimmed by 7 bases and J by 8 bases, leaving 20 bases between them. CDR3 loop: CASMEGHVEAEAFF. The CDR3 DNA reads TGTGCCAGCATGGAGGGCCACGTCGAAGCCGAAGCTTTCTTT.

The chain uses TRBV10-3 and TRBJ1-5, with D maybe TRBD1 (5 bases). Trimming removed 2 bases from V and 2 bases from J, with 16 bases in between. This CDR3 region has 17 residues. Germline values: CDR1 ENHRY, CDR2 SYGVKD. The CDR3 sequence: CAISEVNTPGGNQPQHF. In DNA, the CDR3 is TGTGCCATCAGTGAGGTTAATACACCGGGGGGCAATCAGCCCCAGCATTTT.

J is TRBJ1-2 and V is TRBV9; D unresolved. The germline V and J ends were trimmed by 0 bases and 0 bases, with 9 bases remaining between them. The CDR3 totals 15 residues. The germline gives CDR1 SGDLS, CDR2 YYNGEE. CDR3 nucleotide sequence: TGTGCCAGCAGCGTAGCTGGAGACACTAACTATGGCTACACCTTC. Protein sequence: CASSVAGDTNYGYTF. The variable domain in full, completed from reference TRBV9 and TRBJ1-2, reads DSGVTQTPKHLITATGQRVTLRCSPRSGDLSVYWYQQSLDQGLQFLIQYYNGEERAKGNILERFSAQQFPDLHSELNLSSLELGDSALYFCASSVAGDTNYGYTFGSGTRLTVV.

The chain links TRBV19 to TRBJ2-7, with 11 bases lining up with TRBD2. Germline loops: CDR1 LNHDA, CDR2 SQIVND (reference sequence). Trimming removed 6 bases from V and 5 bases from J; junction bases left unmatched: 6. The CDR3 is 14 residues long. CDR3 nucleotides: TGTGCCAGTAGCACGGGACTAGCGGACCACGAGCAGTACTTC. Translated, it gives CASSTGLADHEQYF. The full variable domain, with the rest looked up from reference TRBV19 and TRBJ2-7, is DGGITQSPKYLFRKEGQNVTLSCEQNLNHDAMYWYRQDPGQGLRLIYYSQIVNDFQKGDIAEGYSVSREKKESFPLTVTSAQKNPTAFYLCASSTGLADHEQYFGPGTRLTVT.

J is TRBJ2-7 and V is TRBV4-2, with 9 bases aligning to TRBD2. Germline CDR1 LGHNA, CDR2 YNFKEQ. This CDR3 is 17 amino acids long. The J segment lost 0 bases and the V segment lost 1 base, leaving 7 bases of the junction unmatched. CDR3 DNA: TGTGCCAGCAGCCAAGTAGCTAGCGGGGCCGCCTCCTACGAGCAGTACTTC. Encoded protein: CASSQVASGAASYEQYF.

J is TRBJ1-2 and V is TRBV4-3, with 9 bases matching TRBD1. The CDR3 loop spans 15 amino acids. J was trimmed by 4 bases and V by 4 bases; bases with no gene match: 7. Germline values: CDR1 LGHNA, CDR2 YSLEER. CDR3 DNA sequence: TGCGCCAGCAGCCCCGAACAGGGGGCGGGCTATGGCTACACCTTC. Its protein product is CASSPEQGAGYGYTF.

The chain links TRBV6-1 to TRBJ1-5; D not certain. The CDR3 length is 15 residues. Trimming shortened V by 0 bases and J by 0 bases, and 6 bases separated the two germline ends. Germline V gene data show CDR1 as MNHNS and CDR2 as SASEGT. Written as DNA, the CDR3 is TGTGCCAGCAGTGAAGCTCCTTATAGCAATCAGCCCCAGCATTTT. It codes for CASSEAPYSNQPQHF.

The gene calls are TRBV6-5 and TRBJ1-1; D remains unclear. V shed 2 bases and J shed 0 bases, with 7 bases lying between them. CDR3 length equals 14 residues. The germline CDR1 and CDR2 sequences are MNHEY and SVGAGI. The chain's CDR3 is CASSYNSLNTEAFF. The CDR3 DNA sequence: TGTGCCAGCAGTTACAACAGCCTGAACACTGAAGCTTTCTTT.